These 3 T cell receptor beta chains share one sample of origin, sequenced in a study of cytomegalovirus exposure and HLA in healthy donors. PCR primers comprised 60 Vbeta and 13 Jbeta primers. The table came from immunoSEQ multiplex PCR; TCRdb's copy has only in-frame clones and leaves some out. The repertoire consists of 200,000 to 250,000 clones, with approximately 68% occurring once and the leading ten covering roughly 2%. Sequenced input: PBMCs. Receptor source: a woman aged 30 to 39 in good health and CMV-seronegative.

The V gene is TRBV5-1, the J gene TRBJ2-5, with D tentatively TRBD2 (6 bases). The CDR3 is 13 residues long. Per the germline V gene, CDR1 is SGHRS and CDR2 is YFSETQ. Trimming shortened V by 5 bases and J by 9 bases, and 17 bases separated the two germline ends. The CDR3 spells CASRLRDRESQYF. The DNA of the CDR3 is TGCGCCAGCAGGCTCCGGGACCGGGAGTCCCAGTACTTC. Filled out from reference TRBV5-1 and TRBJ2-5, the complete variable domain reads KAGVTQTPRYLIKTRGQQVTLSCSPISGHRSVSWYQQTPGQGLQFLFEYFSETQRNKGNFPGRFSGRQFSNSRSEMNVSTLELGDSALYLCASRLRDRESQYFGPGTRLLVL.

The CDR3 protein is CASSFGRGGTEAFF. Written as DNA, the CDR3 is TGTGCCAGCAGTTTCGGTAGGGGGGGAACTGAAGCTTTCTTT. J is TRBJ1-1 and V is TRBV6-5, with TRBD1 as a possible D gene (6 bases). Between the trimmed V and J ends, which lost 4 bases and 5 bases, there was a span of 14 bases. The CDR3 is 14 amino acids. CDR1 and CDR2 from the germline V gene are MNHEY and SVGAGI.

This clone was picked up one time. The CDR3, as DNA: TGTGCCAGCAGCTTAGGACTAGAAAGTGAGCAGTTCTTC. This codes for CASSLGLESEQFF. The J gene is TRBJ2-1, the V gene TRBV11-2; D might be TRBD2 (6 bases). The CDR3 extends over 13 amino acids. V shed 1 base and J shed 9 bases, with 10 bases lying between them. Germline CDR1 reads SGHAT; CDR2 reads FQNNGV.